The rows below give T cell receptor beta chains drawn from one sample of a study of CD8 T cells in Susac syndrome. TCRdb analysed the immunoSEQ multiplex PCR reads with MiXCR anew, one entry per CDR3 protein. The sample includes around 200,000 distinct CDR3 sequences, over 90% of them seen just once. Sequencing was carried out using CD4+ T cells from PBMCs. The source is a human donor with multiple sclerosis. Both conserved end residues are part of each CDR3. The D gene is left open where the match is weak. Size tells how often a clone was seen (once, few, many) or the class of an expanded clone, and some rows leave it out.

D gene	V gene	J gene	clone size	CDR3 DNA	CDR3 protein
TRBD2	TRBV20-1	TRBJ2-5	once	TGCAGTGCCCTAGCGGGGGCCCCTAACTACCAAGAGACCCAGTACTTC	CSALAGAPNYQETQYF
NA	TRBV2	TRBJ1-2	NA	TGTGCCAGCGGAGGGGATTGGAGCGGCTACACCTTC	CASGGDWSGYTF
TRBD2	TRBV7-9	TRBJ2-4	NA	TGTGCCAGCAGCTCGGGGGGGCTGGAGGCCATTCAGTACTTC	CASSSGGLEAIQYF
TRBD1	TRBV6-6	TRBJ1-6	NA	TGTGCCAGCAGGACGGGGTCAGGGGGTTCTTCACCCCTCCACTTT	CASRTGSGGSSPLHF
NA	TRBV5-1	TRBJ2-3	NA	TGCGCCAGCAGCTTGGGTGTCTCAGCTAGCACAGATACGCAGTATTTT	CASSLGVSASTDTQYF
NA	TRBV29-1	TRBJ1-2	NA	TGCAGCGTTGACCGTGCGGTTTATGGCTACACCTTC	CSVDRAVYGYTF
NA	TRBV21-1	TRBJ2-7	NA	TGTGCCAGCAGAGCCAAGAGCTCCTACGAGCAGTACTTC	CASRAKSSYEQYF
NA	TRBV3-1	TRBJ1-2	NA	TGTGCCAGCAGCCAAGAACAGCCGACTTATGGCTACACCTTC	CASSQEQPTYGYTF
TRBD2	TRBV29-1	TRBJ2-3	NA	TGCAGCGTTGGTAGCGGGGTCACAGATACGCAGTATTTT	CSVGSGVTDTQYF
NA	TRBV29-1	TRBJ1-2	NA	TGCAGCGTTGAAGTGTCGGGACCCTATGGCTACACCTTC	CSVEVSGPYGYTF
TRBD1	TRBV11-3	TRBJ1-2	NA	TGTGCCAGCAGTTTCCCGCAGGGGGATGGCTACACCTTC	CASSFPQGDGYTF
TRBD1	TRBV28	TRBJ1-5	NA	TGTGCCAGCAGTTTAAATACAGGGGTGGCTGAGCCCCAGCATTTT	CASSLNTGVAEPQHF
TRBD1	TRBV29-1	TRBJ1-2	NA	TGCAGCGTTGGAGGGACAGGGCAAGGCTATGGCTACACCTTC	CSVGGTGQGYGYTF
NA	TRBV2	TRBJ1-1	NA	TGTGCCAGCAGTGGGCCAGCTCCCACTGAAGCTTTCTTT	CASSGPAPTEAFF
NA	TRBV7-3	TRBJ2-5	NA	TGTGCCAGCAGCTTAGGGGGGATGGAGACCCAGTACTTC	CASSLGGMETQYF
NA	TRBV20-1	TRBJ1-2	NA	TGCAGTGCCGACCCACGAAGGGAGGGCTATGGCTACACCTTC	CSADPRREGYGYTF
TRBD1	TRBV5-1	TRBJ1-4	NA	TGCGCCAGCACCGGAGGGGGACAGACAGAAAAACTGTTTTTT	CASTGGGQTEKLFF
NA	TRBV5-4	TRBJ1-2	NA	TGTGCCAGCAGTTTCAGGACAGAGGTCCATGGCTACACCTTC	CASSFRTEVHGYTF
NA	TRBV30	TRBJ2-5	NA	TGTGCCTGGAGTGAGGGGGGCCAAGAGACCCAGTACTTC	CAWSEGGQETQYF
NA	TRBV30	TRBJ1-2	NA	TGTGCCTGGAGTGTACAACTGAGCTATGGCTACACCTTC	CAWSVQLSYGYTF
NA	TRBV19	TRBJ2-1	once	TGTGCCAGTAGTATCCCCCGCGGGTTCCTCAGCTACAATGAGCAGTTCTTC	CASSIPRGFLSYNEQFF
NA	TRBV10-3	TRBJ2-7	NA	TGTGCCATCAGTGATGTTAGGACAGCCGACTCCTACGAGCAGTACTTC	CAISDVRTADSYEQYF
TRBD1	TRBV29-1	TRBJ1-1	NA	TGCAGCGTTGAAAGGGGGCCCGTGAACACTGAAGCTTTCTTT	CSVERGPVNTEAFF
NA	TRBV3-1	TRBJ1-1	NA	TGTGCCAGCAGCCGCAACCCAGGGGACGGGGGCACTGAAGCTTTCTTT	CASSRNPGDGGTEAFF